The 18 T cell receptor beta chains reported below all come from one sample, sequenced in a study of a mutant IDH1 vaccine in newly diagnosed glioma. These receptors have no known antigen. Noted time point: week 47, end of study. Vaccination comprised doses that each held 300 ug of mutant IDH1 20-mer peptide, plus topical imiquimod. Method: immunoSEQ multiplex PCR; TCRdb's copy keeps in-frame clones and lacks some. Of tens of thousands of clones in the sample, less than 75% were seen once. Here the sequenced sample was peripheral blood mononuclear cells (PBMCs), taken from a glioma patient whose treatment included an IDH1 peptide vaccine. These receptors were collected from a man aged 35 to 55 with glioma. Some clones in this sample may be carry-over from other donors' samples.

This clone was picked up a small number of times. This chain uses TRBV19 with TRBJ2-3, with D maybe TRBD2 (5 bases). The germline gives CDR1 LNHDA, CDR2 SQIVND (reference sequence). The V end lost 5 bases, the J end lost 0 bases, and 9 bases lay between the germline ends. This CDR3 is 14 amino acids long. The CDR3 loop reads CASSWRFSTDTQYF. DNA of the CDR3: TGTGCCAGTAGTTGGAGGTTCAGCACAGATACGCAGTATTTT.

This clone turned up a few times. This chain connects TRBV7-2 to TRBJ1-2, with TRBD1 as a possible D gene (5 bases). Germline V gene sequence: CDR1 SGHTA, CDR2 FQGNSA. This CDR3 is built from 13 residues. Trimming removed 5 bases at V and 7 bases at J, with 14 bases between. The CDR3 loop reads CASSRPQGIGYTF. For the CDR3, the DNA is TGTGCCAGCAGCCGCCCGCAGGGAATTGGCTACACCTTC.

The sample holds a few counts of this clone. This rearrangement joins TRBV14 to TRBJ1-2, with 9 bases that match TRBD1. J was trimmed by 3 bases and V by 4 bases; bases with no gene match: 12. Germline lookup yields CDR1 SGHDN and CDR2 FVKESK. The CDR3 sequence is 17 residues long. CDR3 in amino acids: CASSPAGQGFSDYGYTF. The CDR3 DNA reads TGTGCCAGCAGCCCTGCGGGACAGGGTTTTTCCGACTATGGCTACACCTTC.

The chain links TRBV5-1 to TRBJ2-5, with 8 bases lining up with TRBD1. Germline CDR1 is SGHRS and CDR2 is YFSETQ. The CDR3 is 15 amino acids. V dropped 6 bases and J dropped 2; count of bases not matched to a gene: 9. CDR3 amino acids: CASNLRTGIQETQYF. For the CDR3, the DNA is TGCGCCAGCAACCTCCGGACAGGGATTCAAGAGACCCAGTACTTC.

The J gene is TRBJ2-1, the V gene TRBV18; 7 bases align to TRBD2. Germline CDR1 KGHSH, CDR2 LQKENI. The CDR3 totals 15 residues. With 2 bases clipped from V and 6 bases from J, the junction kept 7 bases outside the gene matches. CDR3 sequence: CASSPGGLYSNEQFF. The CDR3 coding sequence is TGTGCCAGCTCACCAGGGGGACTATATTCCAATGAGCAGTTCTTC.

The V gene is TRBV30, the J gene TRBJ2-5; D uncertain. V gave up 0 bases and J gave up 1 base, with 6 bases separating them. This CDR3 spans 13 amino acids. Germline V gene sequence: CDR1 GTSNPN, CDR2 SVGIG (reference sequence). The CDR3 nucleotides read TGTGCCTGGAGTGTCCGATTCCAAGAGACCCAGTACTTC. This translates into CAWSVRFQETQYF.

This clone showed up just once. The V and J genes are TRBV29-1 and TRBJ1-4; D not certain. The germline V and J ends were trimmed by 3 bases and 8 bases, with 19 bases remaining between them. Germline V gives CDR1 SQVTM, CDR2 ANQGSEA. This CDR3 comprises 15 residues. The DNA of the CDR3 is TGCAGCGTTGAGTTTGGGTCAGGACTCGGAGAAAAACTGTTTTTT. Its protein is CSVEFGSGLGEKLFF.

V usage is TRBV14 and J usage is TRBJ1-2; perhaps TRBD1 as D (5 bases). V lost 6 bases and J lost 12, with 11 bases in between. The CDR3 spans 10 residues. Germline values: CDR1 SGHDN, CDR2 FVKESK. The CDR3 loop reads CASSQGGHTF. The CDR3 DNA is TGTGCCAGCAGTCAGGGAGGCCACACCTTC.

The chain has TRBV5-6 and TRBJ2-3; D might be TRBD2 (5 bases). The CDR3 extends over 12 amino acids. V was trimmed by 0 bases and J by 12 bases, leaving 11 bases between them. CDR1 SGHDT and CDR2 YYEEEE come from the germline V gene. The CDR3, as DNA: TGTGCCAGCAGCTTGGGAGGGTCCGGACAGTATTTT. It specifies CASSLGGSGQYF.

This chain joins TRBV10-3 and TRBJ2-5; D not certain. The CDR3 length is 12 residues. The V end was cut by 0 bases, the J end by 5 bases, with 4 bases between. Germline values: CDR1 ENHRY, CDR2 SYGVKD. As DNA, the CDR3 is TGTGCCATCAGTGAGTCTAGTGAGACCCAGTACTTC. Translating gives CAISESSETQYF.

This clone was observed a handful of times. The chain uses TRBV29-1 and TRBJ1-2; D is perhaps TRBD1 (5 bases). CDR1 SQVTM and CDR2 ANQGSEA come from the germline V gene. The CDR3 is 12 residues long. V lost 4 bases and J lost 3, with 9 bases in between. The CDR3 region is CSVAEGHYGYTF. The CDR3 bases are TGCAGCGTTGCGGAGGGGCACTATGGCTACACCTTC.

This clone has just a few counts. The chain uses TRBV30 and TRBJ1-3; D gene unclear. V shed 3 bases and J shed 0 bases, with 6 bases lying between them. The CDR3 runs to 13 residues. Germline V CDR1 and CDR2: GTSNPN, SVGIG (reference sequence). The CDR3 coding sequence is TGTGCCTGGAGCATAATCTCTGGAAACACCATATATTTT. Protein: CAWSIISGNTIYF. The complete variable domain, with remaining parts taken from reference TRBV30 and TRBJ1-3, reads SQTIHQWPATLVQPVGSPLSLECTVEGTSNPNLYWYRQAAGRGLQLLFYSVGIGQISSEVPQNLSASRPQDRQFILSSKKLLLSDSGFYLCAWSIISGNTIYFGEGSWLTVV.

The J gene is TRBJ2-3, the V gene TRBV7-2; D is perhaps TRBD2 (5 bases). Germline CDR1 SGHTA, CDR2 FQGNSA. The V gene lost 3 bases and the J gene lost 0 bases, with 16 bases spanning the gap. The CDR3 covers 17 residues. CDR3 bases: TGTGCCAGCAGCTTTAGGACTTTACGACCTAGCACAGATACGCAGTATTTT. Translated, it gives CASSFRTLRPSTDTQYF.

This clone appeared a few times. This CDR3 is also generated by other DNA sequences in the sample. The V and J genes are TRBV7-8 and TRBJ1-1; D unclear. With 1 base removed from V and 1 base from J, the gap between germline ends came to 4 bases. Germline values: CDR1 SGHVS, CDR2 FQNEAQ. CDR3 size: 13 residues. The CDR3 region is CASSLVTNTEAFF. The CDR3 coding sequence is TGTGCCAGCAGCTTAGTGACGAACACTGAAGCTTTCTTT.

This clone was recorded a few times. The chain recombines TRBV13 with TRBJ1-6; weak D call: TRBD1 (5 bases). The CDR3 loop spans 15 amino acids. V was clipped by 3 bases and J by 6 bases, with 12 bases between them. Germline CDR1 is PRHDT and CDR2 is FYEKMQ (reference sequence). CDR3: CASSFSGRSNSPLHF. The CDR3 DNA reads TGTGCCAGCAGCTTTTCGGGACGGAGTAATTCACCCCTCCACTTT. Full variable domain (outside the CDR3, taken from reference TRBV13 and TRBJ1-6): AAGVIQSPRHLIKEKRETATLKCYPIPRHDTVYWYQQGPGQDPQFLISFYEKMQSDKGSIPDRFSAQQFSDYHSELNMSSLELGDSALYFCASSFSGRSNSPLHFGNGTRLTVT.

The chain links TRBV6-1 to TRBJ1-2; D gene ambiguous. The CDR3 loop spans 12 amino acids. Germline CDR1 reads MNHNS; CDR2 reads SASEGT. Trimming removed 1 base at V and 7 bases at J, with 7 bases between. The CDR3 region is CASSEVMAGYTF. CDR3 bases: TGTGCCAGCAGTGAAGTCATGGCTGGCTACACCTTC.

This clone has just a few counts. CDR3 residues: CASRLGSLANEKLFF. CDR3 coding DNA: TGTGCCAGCAGGCTAGGGAGTCTTGCTAATGAAAAACTGTTTTTT. The chain has TRBV6-6 and TRBJ1-4; D is ambiguous. CDR3 length: 15 residues. Trimming pared 6 bases from V and 3 bases from J, leaving 14 bases between. Germline V gene data show CDR1 as MNHNY and CDR2 as SVGAGI (reference sequence).

The J gene is TRBJ1-5, the V gene TRBV19, with 7 bases fitting TRBD1. This CDR3 has 15 amino acids. The V gene end was trimmed by 6 bases and the J gene end by 2 bases; junction bases not matched to a gene: 7. Germline V gene lookup returns CDR1 LNHDA and CDR2 SQIVND (reference sequence). Here the CDR3 reads CASSRGGKGNQPQHF. The CDR3 nucleotides are TGTGCCAGTAGCAGAGGGGGCAAGGGCAATCAGCCCCAGCATTTT.